This T cell receptor beta chain emerged from a study of Tregs in tolerant kidney transplant recipients. Thawed PBMCs were FACS-sorted into unstimulated CD4+CD25+CD127- regulatory T cells, CD4+CD25- non-regulatory cells, CD4 and CD8 cells. Comment on this clone: What it binds is not known. One end of the junction varies from germline; a read error may be responsible. The CDR3 end is not reached by the read, which stops 3 residues before it; the germline J gene fills it in.

CDR3 length: 15 amino acids. CDR1 and CDR2 from the germline V gene are LNHDA and SQIVND (reference sequence). Using immunoSEQ multiplex PCR, the repertoire was profiled, and TCRdb retains in-frame clones only, with some absent. Its clone listing holds tens of thousands of clones. Broader study findings: For some patients, primers changed over time, blocking nucleotide-level comparison. The small number of patients limits these findings pending further validation. Activated donor B cell expansion appeared to reveal the most relevant donor-specific TCRbeta repertoire.

The clonotype originates from a human donor who received a combined kidney and bone marrow transplant. V gene TRBV19 combines with J gene TRBJ2-6; possibly TRBD1 for D (5 bases). The sample consisted of CD4+ T cells from blood, taken before the transplant. The CDR3 DNA, read in part, is TGTGCCAGTAGCCTCGACAGACCTGGGACCAACGTC. This codes for CASSLDRPGTNV. The whole CDR3 protein reads CASSLDRPGTNVLTF.